These 14 T cell receptor beta chains were sequenced from one sample in a study of early stage breast cancer tumors. Assay: immunoSEQ multiplex PCR; the TCRdb copy retains only in-frame clones and omits some. Found here are some 48,000 clones, roughly 83% of them singletons; the top ten hold about 1.5%. The sequenced sample was blood. All receptors come from a person aged 50 to 59 with breast cancer.

The rearrangement links TRBV10-2 to TRBJ1-1; the match to TRBD1 covers 8 bases. The germline V gene encodes CDR1 WSHSY and CDR2 SAAADI. This CDR3 contains 12 residues. V lost 2 bases, J lost 12 bases, and 5 bases stayed unmatched. DNA of the CDR3: TGCGCCAGCAGTGAGCGAGGACAGGGAACTTTCTTT. Translation: CASSERGQGTFF.

This clone was picked up a small number of times. The rearrangement uses TRBV2 and TRBJ1-2, with D maybe TRBD1 (5 bases). Germline CDR1 reads SNHLY; CDR2 reads FYNNEI. The CDR3 is made up of 16 amino acids. V was clipped by 7 bases and J by 3 bases, with 21 bases between them. The CDR3: CASMRGVGWVDYGYTF. The CDR3 nucleotides are TGTGCCAGCATGAGGGGAGTCGGGTGGGTGGACTATGGCTACACCTTC.

The count of this clone is one. The rearrangement joins TRBV6-5 to TRBJ2-4, with D hard to call. The CDR3 runs 16 residues. Per the germline V gene, CDR1 is MNHEY and CDR2 is SVGAGI. The V and J ends lost 0 bases and 0 bases respectively, with 9 bases between them. The CDR3 DNA reads TGTGCCAGCAGTTACTCAGGGTCCCTAGCCAAAAACATTCAGTACTTC. This sequence encodes CASSYSGSLAKNIQYF.

The chain combines TRBV7-8 with TRBJ2-1; D unresolved. Trimming removed 3 bases from V and 5 bases from J, with 11 bases in between. The CDR3 extends over 14 amino acids. Germline V gives CDR1 SGHVS, CDR2 FQNEAQ. The CDR3 is CASSFREANNEQFF. DNA for the CDR3: TGTGCCAGCAGCTTCCGAGAGGCCAACAATGAGCAGTTCTTC.

V gene TRBV6-5 combines with J gene TRBJ2-2; D is possibly TRBD1 (7 bases). CDR1 and CDR2 (germline): MNHEY, SVGAGI. The V and J ends lost 7 bases and 4 bases respectively, with 16 bases between them. CDR3 length equals 15 residues. CDR3: CASNWRGPGTGELFF. The CDR3 DNA sequence: TGTGCCAGCAACTGGAGGGGGCCGGGCACCGGGGAGCTGTTTTTT.

The V and J genes are TRBV7-9 and TRBJ1-3; D is ambiguous. In germline, CDR1 is SEHNR, CDR2 FQNEAQ (reference sequence). This CDR3 comprises 17 residues. Deletions cut 5 bases from V and 0 bases from J, with 17 bases between. The CDR3 DNA follows: TGTGCCAGCAGCACGACCGTCAGCCGTTTCTCTGGAAACACCATATATTTT. Encoded protein: CASSTTVSRFSGNTIYF.

This chain joins TRBV9 and TRBJ2-1, with D possibly matching TRBD2 (6 bases). CDR3 size: 15 residues. The germline V gene has CDR1 SGDLS and CDR2 YYNGEE. Trimming left V 4 bases short and J 10 bases short, with 21 bases between. The CDR3 DNA sequence: TGTGCCAGCAGCCCCATGGTCGGGAGCCTGGGGGAGCAGTTCTTC. Protein: CASSPMVGSLGEQFF. The whole variable domain, filled in from reference TRBV9 and TRBJ2-1, reads DSGVTQTPKHLITATGQRVTLRCSPRSGDLSVYWYQQSLDQGLQFLIQYYNGEERAKGNILERFSAQQFPDLHSELNLSSLELGDSALYFCASSPMVGSLGEQFFGPGTRLTVL.

The chain is built from TRBV12-5 and TRBJ2-7; the match to TRBD1 covers 8 bases. The CDR3 runs 14 residues. Germline V gene lookup returns CDR1 LGHNT and CDR2 FRNRAP. The J segment lost 2 bases and the V segment lost 7 bases, leaving 7 bases of the junction unmatched. The CDR3 loop is CASAPGQVTYEQYF. The DNA for the CDR3 is TGTGCTAGTGCACCGGGACAGGTCACCTACGAGCAGTACTTC.

The chain carries TRBV7-6 and TRBJ2-2; 7 nucleotides line up with TRBD2. Germline lookup yields CDR1 SGHVS and CDR2 FNYEAQ. The V segment lost 4 bases and the J segment 5 bases; nucleotides outside the gene matches: 7. The CDR3 consists of 15 residues. CDR3 in amino acids: CASSSSGEGTGELFF. The CDR3, as DNA: TGTGCCAGCAGCTCGAGCGGGGAGGGGACCGGGGAGCTGTTTTTT. Full variable domain (remainder filled in from reference TRBV7-6 and TRBJ2-2): GAGVSQSPRYKVTKRGQDVALRCDPISGHVSLYWYRQALGQGPEFLTYFNYEAQQDKSGLPNDRFSAERPEGSISTLTIQRTEQRDSAMYRCASSSSGEGTGELFFGEGSRLTVL.

The chain has TRBV11-2 and TRBJ2-1; D is unresolved. Germline assignment: CDR1 SGHAT and CDR2 FQNNGV. V was clipped by 1 base and J by 6 bases, with 1 base between them. The CDR3 is made up of 11 amino acids. CDR3 coding DNA: TGTGCCAGCAGCTTAGGCAATGAGCAGTTCTTC. Translation gives CASSLGNEQFF.

The chain is built from TRBV2 and TRBJ2-7; no definite D call. Germline V gene data show CDR1 as SNHLY and CDR2 as FYNNEI. The CDR3 extends over 12 amino acids. V was cut by 0 bases and J by 3 bases, with 3 bases left in between. The CDR3 reads CASSEALYEQYF. DNA for the CDR3: TGTGCCAGCAGTGAAGCCCTCTACGAGCAGTACTTC.

This clone was seen just once. The CDR3 is CASSSRAPETQYF. CDR3 DNA: TGTGCCAGCAGCTCTAGGGCCCCAGAGACCCAGTACTTC. V and J are TRBV7-2 and TRBJ2-5; D is unresolved. V was clipped by 4 bases and J by 4 bases, with 10 bases between them. The CDR3 runs to 13 residues. Germline V gene lookup returns CDR1 SGHTA and CDR2 FQGNSA. Together with reference TRBV7-2 and TRBJ2-5, the CDR3 gives the full variable domain: GAGVSQSPSNKVTEKGKDVELRCDPISGHTALYWYRQSLGQGLEFLIYFQGNSAPDKSGLPSDRFSAERTGGSVSTLTIQRTQQEDSAVYLCASSSRAPETQYFGPGTRLLVL.

The genes are TRBV14 and TRBJ2-1; D remains ambiguous. Germline V gene sequence: CDR1 SGHDN, CDR2 FVKESK. V lost 1 base and J 0 bases, leaving 4 bases between the germline ends. The CDR3 loop spans 14 amino acids. CDR3 amino acids: CASSQVNSYNEQFF. The CDR3, as DNA: TGTGCCAGCAGCCAAGTCAACTCCTACAATGAGCAGTTCTTC.

The V and J genes are TRBV7-6 and TRBJ2-2; no reliable D call. CDR1 SGHVS and CDR2 FNYEAQ come from the germline V gene. CDR3 size: 16 residues. V was clipped by 4 bases and J by 3 bases, with 15 bases between them. CDR3 in DNA: TGTGCCAGCAGCTCCGGAACGCGAAGGGACACCGGGGAGCTGTTTTTT. It translates to CASSSGTRRDTGELFF.